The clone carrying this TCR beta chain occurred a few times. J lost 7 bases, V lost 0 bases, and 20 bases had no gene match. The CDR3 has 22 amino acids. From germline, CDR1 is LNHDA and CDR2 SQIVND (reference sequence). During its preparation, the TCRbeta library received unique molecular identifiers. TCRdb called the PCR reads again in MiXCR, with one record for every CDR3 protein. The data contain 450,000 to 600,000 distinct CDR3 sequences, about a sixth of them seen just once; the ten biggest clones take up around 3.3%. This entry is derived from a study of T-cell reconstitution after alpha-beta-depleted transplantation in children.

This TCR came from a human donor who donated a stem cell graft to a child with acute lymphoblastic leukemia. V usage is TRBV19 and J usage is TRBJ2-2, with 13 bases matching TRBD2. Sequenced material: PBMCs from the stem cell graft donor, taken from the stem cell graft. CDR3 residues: CASSIEAPTSGRSMGGIGELFF. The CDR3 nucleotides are TGTGCCAGTAGTATAGAGGCCCCGACTAGCGGGAGGAGTATGGGGGGCATCGGGGAGCTGTTTTTT.